The TCR beta chain described here comes from a study of post-analysis software for immune sequencing data. Study-level background: Several disease courses (relapsing-remitting, secondary progressive and progressive-relapsing) of multiple sclerosis were included.

Each TCR beta cDNA library carried unique molecular identifiers. From approximately 0.95 to 9.8 million T cells, hundreds of thousands of cDNA molecules were obtained. TCRdb called the PCR reads again in MiXCR, with one record for every CDR3 protein. The sample yields roughly 700,000 distinct CDR3 sequences, approximately 30% seen once. Note on this clonotype: Its specificity is not known.

Overall study findings and caveats: Five or six TRBV segments were significantly more frequent in patients than in controls. TRBV5-6, TRBV5-1 and TRBV20-1 were among these segments. Analysis by F measure revealed that same-batch samples clustered strongly together. Controls showed significantly higher normalized Chao1 diversity than did multiple sclerosis patients.

There are 18 residues in the CDR3. The J segment lost 8 bases and the V segment lost 6 bases, leaving 23 bases of the junction unmatched. CDR1 is SNHLY, CDR2 FYNNEI, per germline. Source material: blood. This sequence originates from a girl aged 5 to 17 with multiple sclerosis. The V and J genes are TRBV2 and TRBJ2-3; 7 nucleotides line up with TRBD1. The CDR3 sequence: CASRAAATGTAPFGTQYF. CDR3 nucleotide sequence: TGTGCCAGCAGGGCGGCTGCAACCGGGACAGCTCCTTTCGGTACGCAGTATTTT.